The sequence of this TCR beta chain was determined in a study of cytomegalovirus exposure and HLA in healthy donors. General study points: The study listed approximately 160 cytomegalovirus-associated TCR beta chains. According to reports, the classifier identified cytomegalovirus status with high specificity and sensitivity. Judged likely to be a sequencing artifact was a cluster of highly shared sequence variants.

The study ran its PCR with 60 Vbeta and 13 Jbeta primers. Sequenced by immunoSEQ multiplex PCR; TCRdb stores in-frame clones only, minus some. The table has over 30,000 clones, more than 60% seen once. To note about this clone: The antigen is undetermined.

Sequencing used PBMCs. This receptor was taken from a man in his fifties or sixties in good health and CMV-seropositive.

CDR3 coding DNA: TGTGCCTGGAGTGTAGCCCAAGGGAGGGACGAGCAGTTCTTC. Translating it yields CAWSVAQGRDEQFF. V is TRBV30 and J is TRBJ2-1; TRBD2 agrees at 7 bases. Losses at the gene ends were 0 bases for V and 10 bases for J; bases not matched to a gene: 9. Per germline, CDR1 GTSNPN and CDR2 SVGIG (reference sequence). This CDR3 region has 14 residues.